This T cell receptor beta chain was observed in a study of graft-versus-host responses after intestinal transplantation. Points from the study as a whole: Those patients showing graft-donor T cell macrochimerism displayed high graft-versus-host to host-versus-graft clonal ratios in allografts. HvG clone declines early post-transplant were associated with peak circulating GvH levels.

V gave up 2 bases and J gave up 7 bases, with 10 bases separating them. The CDR3 contains 13 residues. Germline V lookup: CDR1 SGDLS, CDR2 YYNGEE. Concerning this clone itself: Its antigen is not known.

Using immunoSEQ multiplex PCR, the repertoire was profiled, and TCRdb retains in-frame clones only, with some absent. This sample carries approximately 92,000 clones, about 89% of them seen once, and the ten largest clones take 5% to 6.5%. The receptor's source is a human donor who received an intestinal transplant. This specimen consisted of unstimulated CD8+ T cells sorted from spleen or lymph node cells, obtained before intestinal transplant. The chain couples TRBV9 to TRBJ2-1, with D perhaps matching TRBD1 or TRBD2 (5 bases each). The DNA of the CDR3 is TGTGCCAGCAGCGTTCGAGGGGCAAATGAGCAGTTCTTC. Its translation: CASSVRGANEQFF. Combining the CDR3 with reference TRBV9 and TRBJ2-1 gives the whole variable domain DSGVTQTPKHLITATGQRVTLRCSPRSGDLSVYWYQQSLDQGLQFLIQYYNGEERAKGNILERFSAQQFPDLHSELNLSSLELGDSALYFCASSVRGANEQFFGPGTRLTVL.